One and the same sample provided the 5 T cell receptor beta chains below, sequenced in a study of CD8 T cells in Susac syndrome. Reverse transcription of 0.5 to 1 ug RNA was performed with random hexamers. TCRdb processed the immunoSEQ multiplex PCR reads anew with MiXCR; each CDR3 protein has one entry. The data contain approximately 130,000 distinct CDR3 sequences, approximately 89% of them singletons. Material: CD8+ T cells from PBMCs. The receptors were sampled from a human donor with multiple sclerosis.

The rearrangement links TRBV6-5 to TRBJ2-2; D is uncertain. The ends were cut back, 2 bases at V and 4 bases at J, with 5 bases in the middle. This CDR3 is built from 13 residues. Germline-derived CDR1 and CDR2 are MNHEY and SVGAGI. Here the CDR3 reads CASSYTLTGELFF. The CDR3 DNA is TGTGCCAGCAGTTACACTCTCACCGGGGAGCTGTTTTTT.

V is TRBV28 and J is TRBJ1-4, with D tentatively TRBD1 (5 bases). Looked up from germline, CDR1 is MDHEN and CDR2 is SYDVKM. V was cut by 6 bases and J by 8 bases, with 13 bases left in between. The CDR3 has 13 residues. The DNA of the CDR3 is TGTGCCAGCAGGCGGCAGGGTTGGGAAAAACTGTTTTTT. Its translation: CASRRQGWEKLFF.

This clonotype was counted only a few times. The V gene is TRBV7-9, the J gene TRBJ2-7, with 10 bases lining up with TRBD2. The ends lost 5 bases at V and 2 bases at J; junction bases unmatched: 6. Germline lookup yields CDR1 SEHNR and CDR2 FQNEAQ (reference sequence). The CDR3 is made up of 15 amino acids. CDR3 nucleotide sequence: TGTGCCAGCAGCACGACTAGCGGGTCCCCCTACGAGCAGTACTTC. This codes for CASSTTSGSPYEQYF.

This clonotype was observed a few times. The rearrangement joins TRBV29-1 to TRBJ2-7, with TRBD2 matching 11 bases. This CDR3 contains 13 residues. Germline CDR1 SQVTM, CDR2 ANQGSEA. V trimming: 7 bases; J trimming: 3 bases; junction bases outside the gene matches: 5. CDR3 amino acids: CSGRLAGSYEQYF. CDR3 in DNA: TGCAGCGGACGACTAGCGGGAAGCTACGAGCAGTACTTC.

The rearrangement joins TRBV6-1 to TRBJ2-4, with D unclear. This CDR3 has 17 residues. Deletions cut 4 bases from V and 0 bases from J, with 16 bases between. The germline V gene encodes CDR1 MNHNS and CDR2 SASEGT. Written as DNA, the CDR3 is TGTGCCAGCAGTGCCCGTAGCCGTGGCGTAGCCAAAAACATTCAGTACTTC. Encoded protein: CASSARSRGVAKNIQYF.